These T cell receptor beta chains were read from a single sample in a study of T cell responses to AZD1222 COVID-19 vaccine. The protocol was immunoSEQ multiplex PCR, while the TCRdb copy is restricted to in-frame clones and leaves out a portion. The sample consists of about 110,000 clones, roughly nine tenths of them appearing once. Sequences were derived from peripheral blood, sampled on day 0 of AZD1222 vaccination. These receptors were obtained from an adult in good health. Each CDR3 is given with its conserved first and last residue. Each record gives: V gene, clone size, D gene, J gene, CDR3 protein, CDR3 DNA. A D gene is named only where the DNA matches it firmly. The listing skips clone size in some rows; elsewhere it reads once, few, many or a size class.

TRBV19	NA	NA	TRBJ1-5	CASSIEGLSNQPQHF	TGTGCCAGTAGTATAGAAGGGCTTAGCAATCAGCCCCAGCATTTT
TRBV7-9	NA	NA	TRBJ1-1	CASRTAWDTEAFF	TGTGCCAGCAGGACAGCCTGGGACACTGAAGCTTTCTTT
TRBV19	NA	NA	TRBJ1-6	CASSNDRDSPLHF	TGTGCCAGTAGTAACGACAGAGATTCACCCCTCCACTTT
TRBV27	NA	NA	TRBJ2-2	CASSFATASGELFF	TGTGCCAGCAGCTTTGCCACAGCGTCCGGGGAGCTGTTTTTT
TRBV6-5	NA	TRBD1	TRBJ1-2	CAITWGGGGHQGYTF	TGTGCCATCACGTGGGGAGGGGGCGGACATCAGGGCTACACCTTC
TRBV7-9	NA	NA	TRBJ2-1	CASTSTLGDYEQFF	TGTGCCAGCACCTCGACGCTCGGGGACTATGAGCAGTTCTTC
TRBV9	NA	NA	TRBJ1-4	CASSLGGRGDEKLFF	TGTGCCAGCAGCCTCGGGGGGAGGGGTGACGAAAAACTGTTTTTT
TRBV4-1	NA	NA	TRBJ1-5	CASSQDGIRQDARPQHF	TGCGCCAGCAGCCAAGATGGAATAAGACAGGATGCAAGGCCCCAGCATTTT
TRBV11-2	NA	NA	TRBJ1-1	CASSLLGGTEAFF	TGTGCCAGCAGCCTCCTGGGGGGCACTGAAGCTTTCTTT
TRBV18	NA	NA	TRBJ2-7	CASSPNQGAYEQYF	TGTGCCAGCTCACCAAACCAGGGAGCCTACGAGCAGTACTTC
TRBV28	NA	NA	TRBJ1-1	CASSSGQQNTEAFF	TGTGCCAGCAGTTCGGGACAACAGAACACTGAAGCTTTCTTT
TRBV4-2	NA	NA	TRBJ2-3	CASSRTGTSTDTQYF	TGTGCCAGCAGCCGTACGGGAACTAGCACAGATACGCAGTATTTT
TRBV29-1	NA	TRBD1	TRBJ1-4	CSAKDRERLFF	TGCAGCGCCAAAGACAGGGAGCGACTGTTTTTT
TRBV6-5	NA	NA	TRBJ2-7	CASSPSTGARGEQYF	TGTGCCAGCAGCCCCTCGACTGGGGCGAGAGGAGAGCAGTACTTC
TRBV3-1/TRBV3-2	once	NA	TRBJ2-5	CASSQEGRGQETQYF	TGTGCCAGCAGCCAAGAGGGGCGGGGCCAAGAGACCCAGTACTTC
TRBV24-1	NA	NA	TRBJ1-2	CATSAQGYGYTF	TGTGCCACCAGTGCCCAAGGCTATGGCTACACCTTC
TRBV5-1	NA	NA	TRBJ2-1	CASSLGPSSYNEQFF	TGCGCCAGCAGCTTGGGACCGAGCTCCTACAATGAGCAGTTCTTC
TRBV6-5	NA	NA	TRBJ1-6	CASSYPGRALHF	TGTGCCAGCAGTTACCCTGGTAGGGCCCTCCACTTT
TRBV29-1	NA	NA	TRBJ2-5	CSVEADRETQYF	TGCAGCGTTGAGGCGGATCGGGAGACCCAGTACTTC
TRBV4-3	NA	NA	TRBJ1-3	CASSQAIASSGNTIYF	TGCGCCAGCAGCCAAGCAATCGCTAGCTCTGGAAACACCATATATTTT
TRBV29-1	NA	NA	TRBJ2-7	CSVVLSPYEQYF	TGCAGCGTTGTACTCAGTCCCTACGAGCAGTACTTC
TRBV2	NA	NA	TRBJ1-6	CASELQGSPLHF	TGTGCCAGCGAACTACAGGGATCACCCCTCCACTTT
TRBV6-5	NA	NA	TRBJ2-2	CASSYSFPGSTGELFF	TGTGCCAGCAGTTACTCGTTCCCAGGGTCCACCGGGGAGCTGTTTTTT
TRBV12-3/TRBV12-4	NA	NA	TRBJ1-2	CASSFDGTNGYTF	TGTGCCAGCAGTTTTGACGGGACTAACGGCTACACCTTC
TRBV27	NA	NA	TRBJ1-5	CASRGGTARPQHF	TGTGCCAGCAGGGGCGGGACGGCTCGGCCCCAGCATTTT
TRBV7-2	NA	NA	TRBJ2-1	CASSYTPSYNEQFF	TGTGCCAGCAGTTACACTCCCTCCTACAATGAGCAGTTCTTC
TRBV6-6	NA	NA	TRBJ1-5	CASSLGIGPQHF	TGTGCCAGCAGTTTGGGGATCGGGCCCCAGCATTTT
TRBV10-3	NA	TRBD1	TRBJ1-4	CAIRDRDGDSEKLFF	TGTGCCATCAGGGACAGGGATGGGGACTCGGAAAAACTGTTTTTT
TRBV12-3/TRBV12-4	NA	NA	TRBJ2-7	CASSLGQGYEQYF	TGTGCCAGCAGTCTGGGTCAGGGCTACGAGCAGTACTTC
TRBV12-3/TRBV12-4	once	NA	TRBJ1-6	CASSFSAGPLHF	TGTGCCAGCAGTTTTTCTGCGGGACCCCTCCACTTT
TRBV9	NA	TRBD1	TRBJ2-7	CASSPSGQFYEQYF	TGTGCCAGCAGCCCCTCGGGACAGTTCTACGAGCAGTACTTC
TRBV5-1	NA	NA	TRBJ1-2	CASSLTTPSGVRANYGYTF	TGCGCCAGCAGCTTAACTACCCCCTCCGGTGTCCGAGCGAACTATGGCTACACCTTC
TRBV5-1	NA	NA	TRBJ2-2	CASSSRGGGELFF	TGCGCCAGCAGCTCCAGGGGCGGCGGGGAGCTGTTTTTT
TRBV5-1	NA	TRBD1	TRBJ2-5	CASSVTGGLETQYF	TGCGCCAGCAGCGTGACAGGGGGCCTAGAGACCCAGTACTTC